The following is a T cell receptor beta chain sequence with its context. These data originate in a study of blood T cell repertoires in COVID-19. Across the whole study: COVID-19 samples, acute and convalescent, were from the United States, Italy and Spain. From T cells, B-cell-depleted T cells, or PBMCs came the material, which was cDNA or gDNA.

Data came from immunoSEQ multiplex PCR; TCRdb stores just in-frame clones and leaves some out. The table shows 250,000 or so clones, with 65% to 90% occurring only once. The CDR3 contains 17 residues. The germline V gene has CDR1 LGHNA and CDR2 YSLEER. V was trimmed by 0 bases and J by 8 bases, leaving 19 bases between them. The TCR originated in a woman aged 70-85 years with acute or convalescent COVID-19. The material sequenced was peripheral blood. This sequence joins TRBV4-3 and TRBJ1-4; D remains ambiguous. The chain's CDR3 is CASSQEAGPREKEKLFF. CDR3 DNA: TGCGCCAGCAGCCAAGAAGCGGGCCCCCGGGAAAAGGAAAAACTGTTTTTT.